These 20 T cell receptor beta chains share one sample of origin, sequenced in a study of shared clonotypes between healthy human individuals. The method was immunoSEQ multiplex PCR; TCRdb's version includes in-frame clones alone and lacks a portion of them. The sample lists approximately 460,000 clones, about 74% seen once, with around 12% in the top ten. The sequenced sample was PBMCs. The receptors derive from a woman aged 40 to 50 in good health. Some clones in this sample may be carry-over from other donors' samples.

This clone came up once. This likely traces to a read error, being one base from a far larger clone. The chain links TRBV7-2 to TRBJ1-2; D not resolved. Germline-derived CDR1 and CDR2 are SGHTA and FQGNSA. Trimming removed 5 bases from V and 2 bases from J, with 9 bases in between. This CDR3 contains 13 residues. The DNA for the CDR3 is TGTGCCAGCAGCGTAGGACGGAACTATGGCTACACCTTC. Protein: CASSVGRNYGYTF.

This clone was seen many times. This chain joins TRBV5-1 and TRBJ1-2; 11 bases fit TRBD1. The CDR3 totals 15 residues. CDR1 and CDR2 from the germline V gene are SGHRS and YFSETQ. V shed 2 bases and J 8 bases; nucleotides not matched to a gene: 8. The CDR3 bases are TGCGCCAGCAGCTTAACCGGGACAGGGGGATTAGGCTACACCTTC. Translating gives CASSLTGTGGLGYTF. The variable domain in full, completed from reference TRBV5-1 and TRBJ1-2, reads KAGVTQTPRYLIKTRGQQVTLSCSPISGHRSVSWYQQTPGQGLQFLFEYFSETQRNKGNFPGRFSGRQFSNSRSEMNVSTLELGDSALYLCASSLTGTGGLGYTFGSGTRLTVV.

The chain joins TRBV7-2 to TRBJ2-1; D unclear. Germline CDR1 is SGHTA and CDR2 is FQGNSA. The V end lost 5 bases, the J end lost 0 bases, and 11 bases lay between the germline ends. The CDR3 consists of 15 residues. The CDR3 is CASSLVAGSYNEQFF. Written as DNA, the CDR3 is TGTGCCAGCAGCCTAGTGGCAGGCTCCTACAATGAGCAGTTCTTC.

The chain is built from TRBV28 and TRBJ1-1, with D perhaps TRBD1 (5 bases). V dropped 2 bases and J dropped 4 bases, with 14 bases sitting between them. The CDR3 spans 15 residues. Germline V lookup: CDR1 MDHEN, CDR2 SYDVKM. The CDR3 coding sequence is TGTGCCAGCAGTTTAAGAGCGGGGGTCGTCACTGAAGCTTTCTTT. Translating it yields CASSLRAGVVTEAFF.

The rearrangement joins TRBV27 to TRBJ1-2, with D maybe TRBD1 (5 bases). Germline CDR1 reads MNHEY; CDR2 reads SMNVEV (reference sequence). Trimming removed 7 bases at V and 3 bases at J, with 9 bases between. The CDR3 consists of 12 residues. CDR3 nucleotide sequence: TGTGCCAGCAAAGCCAGGGACTATGGCTACACCTTC. This translates into CASKARDYGYTF.

The genes are TRBV10-3 and TRBJ2-5; TRBD2 matches at 10 bases. The J call may be mistaken, given a closer DNA end match to TRBJ2-7. The CDR3 is 18 amino acids. Per germline, CDR1 ENHRY and CDR2 SYGVKD. In DNA, the CDR3 is TGTGCCATCAGTGAGTCGACCCCTTGGACTAGCGGATCCTACGAGCAGTACTTC. This encodes CAISESTPWTSGSYEQYF.

As for this clone: One base separates it from a far larger clone, so it is likely a read error. The chain carries TRBV9 and TRBJ1-2; 9 bases are a match to TRBD1. The CDR3 is 15 residues long. Germline CDR1 reads SGDLS; CDR2 reads YYNGEE. After removal of 7 bases from V and 4 bases from J, the junction contained 11 bases not matched to a gene. CDR3 amino acids: CASGAGTGRSYGYTF. Written as DNA, the CDR3 is TGTGCCAGCGGCGCCGGGACAGGGCGGTCCTATGGCTACACCTTC.

This sequence joins TRBV7-9 and TRBJ2-7, with D possibly TRBD2 on 5 matching bases. The V gene's germline CDR1 is SEHNR and CDR2 FQNEAQ (reference sequence). V shed 1 base and J shed 7 bases, with 8 bases lying between them. This CDR3 spans 12 amino acids. This CDR3 is CASSLVDLEQYF. DNA for the CDR3: TGTGCCAGCAGCTTAGTGGACTTGGAGCAGTACTTC.

Details on this clone: This same CDR3 is encoded by further DNA sequences in the sample. This chain connects TRBV5-1 to TRBJ2-7; no definite D call. With 2 bases removed from V and 7 bases from J, the gap between germline ends came to 16 bases. The germline gives CDR1 SGHRS, CDR2 YFSETQ. The CDR3 is 14 residues long. The CDR3 protein is CASSLRQAPREQYF. In nucleotides, the CDR3 is TGCGCCAGCAGCTTACGGCAGGCCCCCCGTGAGCAGTACTTC.

The rearrangement uses TRBV29-1 and TRBJ2-5; 9 bases line up with TRBD2. The closer fit of TRBJ2-7 to the DNA end suggests the J call may be wrong. There are 13 residues in the CDR3. The germline gives CDR1 SQVTM, CDR2 ANQGSEA. The CDR3 DNA follows: TGCAGCGTTGCTTGGGCGGGAGGGGGCGAGCAGTACTTC. Translating gives CSVAWAGGGEQYF.

Remarks on this clone: A far larger clone is one nucleotide away, so this likely arose from a read error. This same CDR3 is encoded by further DNA sequences in the sample. The chain is built from TRBV5-6 and TRBJ1-2; weak D call: TRBD1 (5 bases). The germline gives CDR1 SGHDT, CDR2 YYEEEE. There are 15 residues in the CDR3. Trimming removed 0 bases at V and 5 bases at J, with 14 bases between. CDR3 in amino acids: CASSLEGTVGYGYTF. For the CDR3, the DNA is TGTGCCAGCAGCTTGGAAGGGACTGTGGGGTATGGCTACACCTTC.

Note on this clone: Only one base separates this from a far larger clonotype, so it likely reflects a read error. Distinct nucleotide sequences in the sample also encode this CDR3. The V and J genes are TRBV5-1 and TRBJ1-1, with D unresolved. Germline V gene data show CDR1 as SGHRS and CDR2 as YFSETQ. The CDR3 loop spans 15 amino acids. The CDR3 sequence: CASSLKRQDNTEAFF. CDR3 nucleotides: TGCGCCAGCAGCTTGAAGCGACAAGATAACACCGAAGCTTTCTTT.

Details on this clone: Only one base separates this from a far larger clonotype, so it likely reflects a read error. The gene calls are TRBV11-1 and TRBJ2-2, with 7 bases matching TRBD2. The V gene end was trimmed by 4 bases and the J gene end by 1 base; junction bases not matched to a gene: 9. The CDR3 is 17 amino acids. Germline assignment: CDR1 SGHAT and CDR2 FQDESV (reference sequence). CDR3 sequence reads: CASSSSASGENTGELFF. CDR3 coding DNA: TGTGCCAGCAGCTCCTCGGCGAGCGGGGAGAACACCGGGGAGCTGTTTTTT.

This clone was detected only a few times. The chain joins TRBV7-2 to TRBJ2-5; D call uncertain. TRBJ2-7 explains the end of the DNA better; the J call may be wrong. The germline CDR1 and CDR2 sequences are SGHTA and FQGNSA. CDR3 length equals 13 residues. The CDR3 DNA reads as TGTGCCAGCAGCTTGACGGGCTACTACGAGCAGTACTTC. It translates to CASSLTGYYEQYF.

J is TRBJ1-1 and V is TRBV13; D is unclear. The germline V and J ends were trimmed by 4 bases and 6 bases, with 18 bases remaining between them. The CDR3 has 15 amino acids. Germline CDR1 and CDR2: PRHDT and FYEKMQ (reference sequence). CDR3 sequence: CASSSRTAGVAEAFF. CDR3 DNA: TGTGCCAGCAGCTCTCGGACGGCCGGGGTGGCTGAAGCTTTCTTT.

This chain's CDR3 is CAWHSGSSYEQYF. The DNA of the CDR3 is TGTGCCTGGCATAGCGGGAGCTCCTACGAGCAGTACTTC. The genes are TRBV30 and TRBJ2-7, with 9 nucleotides matching TRBD2. Trimming cost V 5 bases and J 0 bases; bases outside gene matches: 2. Germline lookup yields CDR1 GTSNPN and CDR2 SVGIG (reference sequence). The CDR3 extends over 13 amino acids.

With respect to this clone: A far larger clone is just one base off, so this is likely a read error. This sequence joins TRBV18 and TRBJ1-5, with TRBD1 as a possible D gene (6 bases). This CDR3 is 14 amino acids long. V lost 0 bases and J lost 5, with 8 bases in between. Looked up from germline, CDR1 is KGHSH and CDR2 is LQKENI. The chain's CDR3 is CASSPPGGHQPQHF. In DNA form, the CDR3 reads TGTGCCAGCTCACCACCGGGGGGGCATCAGCCCCAGCATTTT.

In regard to this clone: It may be a read error: a sequence one base away is much more abundant. This sequence joins TRBV27 and TRBJ1-1, with 10 bases identical to TRBD1. There are 15 residues in the CDR3. Germline CDR1 MNHEY, CDR2 SMNVEV (reference sequence). J gave up 10 bases and V 10 bases, and 18 bases lay outside the gene matches. The CDR3 sequence: CANRILDRGQSVAFF. In nucleotides, the CDR3 is TGTGCCAACAGGATACTTGACAGGGGGCAATCTGTAGCTTTCTTT.

The chain is built from TRBV4-1 and TRBJ1-1; 7 bases are a match to TRBD1. Trimming removed 1 base from V and 1 base from J; junction bases left unmatched: 3. Germline V gene sequence: CDR1 MGHRA, CDR2 YSYEKL. The CDR3 sequence is 15 residues long. CDR3: CASSQVGTANTEAFF. CDR3 sequence (DNA): TGCGCCAGCAGCCAAGTAGGGACAGCGAACACTGAAGCTTTCTTT.

This chain joins TRBV11-1 and TRBJ2-1, with D perhaps matching TRBD2 (6 bases). Looked up from germline, CDR1 is SGHAT and CDR2 is FQDESV (reference sequence). The CDR3 sequence is 16 residues long. Trimming pared 5 bases from V and 2 bases from J, leaving 16 bases between. The CDR3 region has the DNA TGTGCCAGCAGCCCCCCGACACTAGCACCCTACAATGAGCAGTTCTTC. Translated, it gives CASSPPTLAPYNEQFF.